What follows are 13 T cell receptor beta chains derived from one specimen sequenced in a study of blood T cell repertoires in COVID-19. Data came from immunoSEQ multiplex PCR; TCRdb stores just in-frame clones and leaves some out. The data contain 300,000 to 350,000 clones, over 70% of them singletons. Sequencing was done on a sample of peripheral blood. The receptor source for this set is a man aged 25-40 years with active or convalescent COVID-19.

The chain couples TRBV24-1 to TRBJ1-3, with D uncertain. Trimming took off 11 bases at V and 0 bases at J, with 10 bases between the two ends. CDR1 is KGHDR and CDR2 is SFDVKD in the germline V gene. The CDR3 is 13 amino acids. The CDR3: CAIEEPSGNTIYF. The CDR3 DNA sequence: TGTGCCATCGAGGAACCCTCTGGAAACACCATATATTTT.

The chain is built from TRBV30 and TRBJ1-6, with unresolved D. This CDR3 has 15 amino acids. The germline gives CDR1 GTSNPN, CDR2 SVGIG (reference sequence). Trimming took off 1 base at V and 5 bases at J, with 12 bases between the two ends. The CDR3 nucleotides are TGTGCCTGGAGTGGAGAGACACGGAATAATTCACCCCTCCACTTT. Translating it yields CAWSGETRNNSPLHF.

The genes are TRBV2 and TRBJ2-3, with D perhaps matching TRBD1 (6 bases). The CDR3 runs to 14 residues. Germline V CDR1 and CDR2: SNHLY, FYNNEI. V was shortened by 5 bases and J by 0 bases, with 9 bases between the two germline ends. The CDR3 region is CASSWTASTDTQYF. The CDR3 region has the DNA TGTGCCAGCAGTTGGACAGCTAGCACAGATACGCAGTATTTT.

The V gene is TRBV5-4, the J gene TRBJ2-7, with 9 bases lining up with TRBD1. Trimming cost V 4 bases and J 6 bases; bases outside gene matches: 11. This CDR3 has 15 amino acids. Germline lookup yields CDR1 SGHNT and CDR2 YYREEE (reference sequence). The CDR3 DNA reads TGTGCCAGCAGCCACGGACAGGGGCCCTCTGGCGAGCAGTACTTC. This codes for CASSHGQGPSGEQYF.

This rearrangement joins TRBV7-2 to TRBJ2-1; 9 bases are a match to TRBD2. This CDR3 is 14 amino acids long. The ends lost 8 bases at V and 4 bases at J; junction bases unmatched: 6. Germline V gene lookup returns CDR1 SGHTA and CDR2 FQGNSA. CDR3 in DNA: TGTGCCAGCTCTGGTCTAGCGGGGTACAATGAGCAGTTCTTC. Amino acid sequence: CASSGLAGYNEQFF. Complete variable domain (other parts from reference TRBV7-2 and TRBJ2-1): GAGVSQSPSNKVTEKGKDVELRCDPISGHTALYWYRQSLGQGLEFLIYFQGNSAPDKSGLPSDRFSAERTGGSVSTLTIQRTQQEDSAVYLCASSGLAGYNEQFFGPGTRLTVL.

The chain links TRBV25-1 to TRBJ2-7, with 10 bases fitting TRBD2. There are 16 residues in the CDR3. From germline, CDR1 is MGHDK and CDR2 SYGVNS. V gave up 4 bases and J gave up 1 base; unmatched junction bases: 7. CDR3 bases: TGTGCCAGCAGTGCCCTAGCGGGAGAAGGGTCCTACGAGCAGTACTTC. Its translation is CASSALAGEGSYEQYF.

This chain uses TRBV5-1 with TRBJ2-3; D is possibly TRBD2 (5 bases). The CDR3 spans 14 residues. The germline V and J ends were trimmed by 4 bases and 3 bases, with 12 bases remaining between them. Germline V gene sequence: CDR1 SGHRS, CDR2 YFSETQ. The CDR3 region is CASSRVLDTDTQYF. CDR3 DNA: TGCGCCAGCAGCCGGGTACTAGATACAGATACGCAGTATTTT.

This rearrangement joins TRBV5-1 to TRBJ2-7, with D perhaps TRBD1 (6 bases). Trimming shortened V by 3 bases and J by 5 bases, and 9 bases separated the two germline ends. From germline, CDR1 is SGHRS and CDR2 YFSETQ. The CDR3 extends over 12 amino acids. CDR3 region: CASSSRGHEQYF. DNA for the CDR3: TGCGCCAGCAGCTCCAGGGGCCACGAGCAGTACTTC.

With regard to this clone: The CDR3 ends on some other residue instead of the conserved phenylalanine or tryptophan, so this is likely a read error. It is unclear where the CDR3 begins or ends on the DNA, so no DNA is shown, and the CDR3 is as TCRdb lists it. The chain links TRBV12-3 or TRBV12-4 to TRBJ2-3; the D call in the table, TRBD1, was not verified against the DNA. The CDR3 sequence runs 8 residues, both termini included. This CDR3 is CASSLEWL.

V is TRBV4-1 and J is TRBJ1-5; tentative D call: TRBD1 (6 bases). The germline V and J ends were trimmed by 1 base and 5 bases, with 18 bases remaining between them. Germline V gene sequence: CDR1 MGHRA, CDR2 YSYEKL. There are 17 residues in the CDR3. The DNA for the CDR3 is TGCGCCAGCAGCCAAGGTCTCAGGGGCGTGCAGTATCAGCCCCAGCATTTT. It translates to CASSQGLRGVQYQPQHF.

The chain joins TRBV27 to TRBJ2-1; 7 bases fit TRBD1. This CDR3 is built from 13 residues. The junction had 7 bases not matched to a gene; V was cut back by 7 bases and J by 7 bases. The germline CDR1 and CDR2 sequences are MNHEY and SMNVEV (reference sequence). The CDR3 region is CASTRQGRNEQFF. As DNA, the CDR3 is TGTGCCAGCACCCGACAGGGACGGAATGAGCAGTTCTTC.

The chain employs TRBV18 and TRBJ1-5; D is uncertain. The V and J ends lost 3 bases and 6 bases respectively, with 12 bases between them. Germline CDR1 is KGHSH and CDR2 is LQKENI. The CDR3 is 14 amino acids. The DNA of the CDR3 is TGTGCCAGCTCACCGGGCAGGCTCGGTCAGCCCCAGCATTTT. Its protein is CASSPGRLGQPQHF.

The chain combines TRBV7-9 with TRBJ1-4; possible D gene TRBD1, 5 bases. Germline CDR1 is SEHNR and CDR2 is FQNEAQ (reference sequence). Trimming stripped 2 bases from V and 8 bases from J, with 9 bases between. The CDR3 contains 13 residues. The CDR3 spells CASSLRGNEKLFF. Here the CDR3 DNA reads TGTGCCAGCAGCTTAAGGGGCAACGAAAAACTGTTTTTT.